This section outlines one T cell receptor (beta chain) sequence together with its context. The antigen remains undetermined. This record comes from a study of cytomegalovirus exposure and HLA in healthy donors. PCR involved 60 Vbeta and 13 Jbeta primers. Sequencing was performed with immunoSEQ multiplex PCR; in TCRdb, only in-frame clones are kept and a portion is missing. The sample consists of approximately 120,000 clones, 73% of them appearing once. Study-wide findings and caveats: Later analysis reportedly placed an Asian-associated ancestry cluster below the roughly 670-donor mean in N-insertions.

After removal of 5 bases from V and 3 bases from J, the junction contained 12 bases not matched to a gene. Germline CDR1 and CDR2: SEHNR and FQNEAQ (reference sequence). The CDR3 runs 16 residues. This chain joins TRBV7-9 and TRBJ1-2; TRBD1 agrees at 7 bases. The TCR was taken from a man in his forties in good health and CMV-seronegative. Input material: PBMCs. The CDR3 is CASSPPLLDRHYGYTF. CDR3 sequence (DNA): TGTGCCAGCAGCCCCCCGCTCTTGGACAGGCACTATGGCTACACCTTC.